This is a list of T cell receptor beta chains from one sample in a study of blood T cell repertoires in COVID-19. The repertoire was sequenced with immunoSEQ multiplex PCR; TCRdb's copy has only in-frame clones and lacks some. The table records about 300,000 clones, more than 75% of them present only once. The sequencing sample was made of PBMCs or T cells enriched from blood (not recorded which). The receptor source for this set is a man between 25 and 39 years old who had recovered from COVID-19. Each CDR3 is given with its conserved first and last residue. D genes are given only for firm matches. Part of the rows lack a size; the others show once, few, many or a class for expanded clones.

TRBD1	NA	TRBV5-1	TRBJ1-6	CASSLATGTGDNSPLHF	TGCGCCAGCAGCTTGGCGACCGGGACAGGGGATAATTCACCCCTCCACTTT
NA	NA	TRBV29-1	TRBJ2-7	CSVVAFTYEQYF	TGCAGCGTTGTGGCCTTCACCTACGAGCAGTACTTC
NA	few	TRBV5-1	TRBJ1-5	CASSLATGERAYSNQPQHF	TGCGCCAGCAGCTTGGCGACAGGTGAACGGGCTTATAGCAATCAGCCCCAGCATTTT
TRBD2	once	TRBV4-1	TRBJ2-7	CASSHQGLAVSYEQYF	TGCGCCAGCAGCCACCAAGGACTAGCGGTCTCCTACGAGCAGTACTTC
NA	once	TRBV7-9	TRBJ1-1	CASSSPRGNTEAFF	TGTGCCAGCAGCTCACCTCGGGGGAACACTGAAGCTTTCTTT
NA	NA	TRBV24-1	TRBJ1-3	CATSDSREDLAPNTIYF	TGTGCCACCAGTGACTCACGGGAAGACCTAGCCCCAAACACCATATATTTT
NA	NA	TRBV5-4	TRBJ2-7	CASSSEQGGGSEQYF	TGTGCCAGCAGCTCGGAACAGGGAGGGGGATCCGAGCAGTACTTC
TRBD1	NA	TRBV11-2	TRBJ1-1	CASSLDQRTGLNTEAFF	TGTGCCAGCAGCTTAGATCAGAGGACAGGCCTTAACACTGAAGCTTTCTTT
TRBD1	NA	TRBV29-1	TRBJ1-1	CSVRGQGAGTEAFF	TGCAGCGTTCGCGGACAGGGGGCGGGAACTGAAGCTTTCTTT
TRBD2	NA	TRBV25-1	TRBJ2-3	CASSRLAGVTDTQYF	TGTGCCAGCAGTCGACTAGCGGGGGTAACAGATACGCAGTATTTT
NA	NA	TRBV5-4	TRBJ1-1	CASSLSTSPYKAFF	TGTGCCAGCAGCTTATCGACATCACCCTATAAAGCTTTCTTT
TRBD2	NA	TRBV5-6	TRBJ2-2	CASSRKAGSSYTGELFF	TGTGCCAGCAGCCGAAAAGCGGGGTCCTCTTACACCGGGGAGCTGTTTTTT
TRBD1	once	TRBV6-5	TRBJ1-3	CAIGGQGARNTIYF	TGTGCCATTGGGGGTCAGGGGGCAAGGAACACCATATATTTT
TRBD2	NA	TRBV5-1	TRBJ2-7	CASSFGLAGGFDEQYF	TGCGCCAGCAGCTTCGGACTAGCGGGGGGTTTCGACGAGCAGTACTTC
TRBD2	NA	TRBV7-2	TRBJ2-3	CASSYRTSGSVADTQYF	TGTGCCAGCAGCTACCGGACTAGCGGGAGCGTAGCCGATACGCAGTATTTT
NA	NA	TRBV30	TRBJ1-2	CACWADRIPFYGYTF	TGTGCCTGTTGGGCTGACCGCATCCCATTCTATGGCTACACCTTC
TRBD2	NA	TRBV3-1/TRBV3-2	TRBJ2-5	CASSHSGGTKETQYF	TGTGCCAGCAGCCACAGCGGGGGAACAAAAGAGACCCAGTACTTC
NA	NA	TRBV5-1	TRBJ1-3	CASSLVDAGGPGNTIYF	TGCGCCAGCAGCCTTGTAGATGCGGGGGGGCCTGGAAACACCATATATTTT
NA	once	TRBV6-1	TRBJ1-1	CASSEGRGGITEAFF	TGTGCCAGCAGTGAGGGGCGGGGAGGGATTACTGAAGCTTTCTTT
NA	NA	TRBV5-1	TRBJ1-4	CASSPAGGPNEKLFF	TGCGCCAGCAGCCCGGCCGGGGGTCCTAATGAAAAACTGTTTTTT
TRBD1	once	TRBV6-1	TRBJ1-2	CASSGGQGVEGYTF	TGTGCCAGCAGTGGGGGACAGGGGGTGGAAGGCTACACCTTC
TRBD1	NA	TRBV29-1	TRBJ2-1	CSVEGQGRGSSYNEQFF	TGCAGCGTCGAGGGACAGGGAAGGGGAAGCTCCTACAATGAGCAGTTCTTC
TRBD1	NA	TRBV6-5	TRBJ2-7	CASSQGQDYEQYF	TGTGCCAGCAGTCAGGGACAGGACTACGAGCAGTACTTC
NA	NA	TRBV7-2	TRBJ2-7	CASSLARPNRQGGGYEQYF	TGTGCCAGCAGCTTAGCGCGGCCAAACCGACAGGGCGGAGGGTACGAGCAGTACTTC
TRBD2	few	TRBV6-5	TRBJ2-7	CASGSSGSSPEQYF	TGTGCCAGCGGTTCTAGCGGGAGTTCTCCCGAGCAGTACTTC
NA	NA	TRBV7-2	TRBJ1-2	CASTNPGRLGYTF	TGTGCCAGCACCAACCCCGGGAGGTTGGGCTACACCTTC
TRBD2	NA	TRBV11-3	TRBJ2-4	CASSSGTNVQYF	TGTGCCAGCAGTTCCGGGACTAATGTTCAGTACTTC
TRBD1	few	TRBV4-2	TRBJ1-1	CASSQTGAGSEAFF	TGTGCCAGCAGCCAGACAGGGGCGGGGTCTGAAGCTTTCTTT
NA	NA	TRBV30	TRBJ1-4	CAWRTAATNEKLFF	TGTGCCTGGAGGACAGCAGCAACTAATGAAAAACTGTTTTTT
NA	few	TRBV4-1	TRBJ1-5	CASSQAEGPRPQHF	TGCGCCAGCAGCCAGGCGGAGGGCCCCCGGCCCCAGCATTTT
TRBD1	NA	TRBV7-9	TRBJ1-6	CASSKLGGWGNNSPLHF	TGTGCCAGCAGCAAACTAGGGGGCTGGGGCAACAATTCACCCCTCCACTTT
NA	NA	TRBV28	TRBJ1-4	CASSLASKTNEKLFF	TGTGCCAGCAGTTTAGCGTCAAAAACTAATGAAAAACTGTTTTTT
NA	NA	TRBV6-4	TRBJ2-1	CASSPNAGSSYNEQFF	TGTGCCAGCAGTCCCAATGCGGGGAGCTCCTACAATGAGCAGTTCTTC
NA	NA	TRBV7-9	TRBJ2-7	CASSLKQPEQYF	TGTGCCAGCAGCTTAAAACAACCCGAGCAGTACTTC
NA	NA	TRBV20-1	TRBJ2-5	CSASIVTGETQYF	TGCAGTGCTAGTATCGTGACGGGAGAGACCCAGTACTTC
NA	NA	TRBV12-5	TRBJ2-7	CASGLPRSYEQYF	TGTGCTAGTGGTTTGCCCAGGTCCTACGAGCAGTACTTC
NA	NA	TRBV14	TRBJ1-6	CASSRAGSQDNSPLHF	TGTGCCAGCAGCCGAGCCGGCAGCCAGGATAATTCACCCCTCCACTTT
TRBD2	NA	TRBV5-1	TRBJ2-3	CASSLAELAGGPNTQYF	TGCGCCAGCAGCTTGGCCGAACTAGCGGGGGGGCCTAATACGCAGTATTTT
NA	NA	TRBV10-1	TRBJ2-3	CASSEGGGATTDTQYF	TGCGCCAGCAGTGAAGGGGGGGGAGCGACCACAGATACGCAGTATTTT
NA	NA	TRBV4-1	TRBJ1-1	CASSPLTVNTEAFF	TGCGCCAGCAGCCCCTTGACTGTGAACACTGAAGCTTTCTTT
TRBD2	NA	TRBV19	TRBJ2-1	CASSIDLSTSGRVISNEQFF	TGTGCCAGTAGTATAGATCTATCAACTAGCGGGAGGGTCATTAGCAATGAGCAGTTCTTC
NA	NA	TRBV5-1	TRBJ1-3	CASSSDSLRGNTIYF	TGCGCCAGCAGCTCGGACAGCCTGAGAGGAAACACCATATATTTT
TRBD2	once	TRBV5-4	TRBJ2-7	CASSPREGSYEQYF	TGTGCCAGCAGCCCGAGGGAGGGTTCCTACGAGCAGTACTTC